These 21 T cell receptor beta chains were sequenced from one sample in a study of multiple sclerosis patients with progressive multifocal leukoencephalopathy. The repertoire was sequenced with immunoSEQ multiplex PCR; TCRdb's copy has only in-frame clones and lacks some. The sample records 25,000 to 35,000 clones, over 90% being singletons. Time point defined: before natalizumab initiation. The sample was PBMCs. Receptor source: a man aged 30 to 45 with multiple sclerosis.

This chain joins TRBV5-1 and TRBJ2-2, with D tentatively TRBD1 (7 bases). V was pared by 0 bases and J by 5 bases, with 11 bases between. CDR3 length: 15 amino acids. CDR1 SGHRS and CDR2 YFSETQ come from the germline V gene. CDR3 region: CASSLGAGGTGELFF. DNA for the CDR3: TGCGCCAGCAGCTTGGGGGCAGGGGGGACCGGGGAGCTGTTTTTT. The full variable domain, with the rest looked up from reference TRBV5-1 and TRBJ2-2, is KAGVTQTPRYLIKTRGQQVTLSCSPISGHRSVSWYQQTPGQGLQFLFEYFSETQRNKGNFPGRFSGRQFSNSRSEMNVSTLELGDSALYLCASSLGAGGTGELFFGEGSRLTVL.

The chain combines TRBV21-1 with TRBJ1-4; the DNA was not compared with TRBD1, the D call given in the table. TRBV21-1 is a pseudogene locus. The CDR3 is 17 residues long. CDR3 protein: CASSSRQVGPTNEKLFF. The CDR3 nucleotides read TGTGCCAGCAGCAGCCGACAGGTCGGCCCAACTAATGAAAAACTGTTTTTT.

The V and J genes are TRBV7-9 and TRBJ2-7, with D possibly being TRBD2 (5 bases). The germline CDR1 and CDR2 sequences are SEHNR and FQNEAQ (reference sequence). The CDR3 runs 14 residues. The V end lost 5 bases, the J end lost 3 bases, and 14 bases lay between the germline ends. In DNA form, the CDR3 reads TGTGCCAGCAGCGGAGAAGACTACCGCTACGAGCAGTACGTC. Translating gives CASSGEDYRYEQYV.

The chain employs TRBV28 and TRBJ1-3; the match to TRBD1 covers 9 bases. Germline CDR1 reads MDHEN; CDR2 reads SYDVKM. V lost 8 bases to trimming and J lost 4 bases; unmatched junction nucleotides: 9. This CDR3 spans 15 amino acids. The CDR3 sequence: CASGGQGKGGNTIYF. The DNA of the CDR3 is TGTGCCAGCGGGGGACAGGGTAAGGGAGGAAACACCATATATTTT.

The CDR3 reads CASSETTGYTEAFF. The CDR3 DNA reads as TGTGCCAGCAGTGAGACCACAGGGTACACTGAAGCTTTCTTT. This chain links TRBV2 with TRBJ1-1; perhaps TRBD1 as D (6 bases). This CDR3 has 14 residues. V was clipped by 3 bases and J by 3 bases, with 11 bases between them. CDR1 is SNHLY, CDR2 FYNNEI, per germline. The full variable domain, its missing parts supplied by reference TRBV2 and TRBJ1-1, is EPEVTQTPSHQVTQMGQEVILRCVPISNHLYFYWYRQILGQKVEFLVSFYNNEISEKSEIFDDQFSVERPDGSNFTLKIRSTKLEDSAMYFCASSETTGYTEAFFGQGTRLTVV.

The rearrangement uses TRBV19 and TRBJ1-2, with D unclear. Germline CDR1 reads LNHDA; CDR2 reads SQIVND (reference sequence). The germline V and J ends were trimmed by 4 bases and 5 bases, with 8 bases remaining between them. The CDR3 is made up of 12 amino acids. CDR3 DNA sequence: TGTGCCAGTAGTAACCCGCCTTATGGCTACACCTTC. Translating gives CASSNPPYGYTF.

V is TRBV30 and J is TRBJ1-5; maybe TRBD1 (6 bases). Trimming cost V 2 bases and J 6 bases, with 17 bases left between them. The CDR3 loop spans 15 amino acids. Looked up from germline, CDR1 is GTSNPN and CDR2 is SVGIG (reference sequence). The CDR3 DNA sequence: TGTGCCTGGAGTTTACCGGGACAAGGAACTCAGCCCCAGCATTTT. Residues: CAWSLPGQGTQPQHF.

This chain links TRBV7-9 with TRBJ2-1, with D perhaps TRBD2 (6 bases). The CDR3 loop spans 14 amino acids. The V and J ends lost 3 bases and 3 bases respectively, with 9 bases between them. The germline V gene has CDR1 SEHNR and CDR2 FQNEAQ (reference sequence). The CDR3 region has the DNA TGTGCCAGCAGCTTGAGGGAGGTCTACAATGAGCAGTTCTTC. Translated, it gives CASSLREVYNEQFF.

Note on this clone: Other DNA sequences from this sample encode an identical CDR3 as well. This chain links TRBV18 with TRBJ1-5; TRBD1 is a possible D gene (5 bases). Germline CDR1 KGHSH, CDR2 LQKENI. V was pared by 3 bases and J by 2 bases, with 8 bases between. CDR3 size: 14 residues. CDR3: CASSPQGGNQPQHF. CDR3 sequence (DNA): TGTGCCAGCTCACCCCAGGGTGGCAATCAGCCCCAGCATTTT. Full variable domain (remainder filled in from reference TRBV18 and TRBJ1-5): NAGVMQNPRHLVRRRGQEARLRCSPMKGHSHVYWYRQLPEEGLKFMVYLQKENIIDESGMPKERFSAEFPKEGPSILRIQQVVRGDSAAYFCASSPQGGNQPQHFGDGTRLSIL.

The V gene is TRBV6-5, the J gene TRBJ2-6; TRBD1 might be the D (6 bases). V dropped 6 bases and J dropped 4 bases, with 13 bases sitting between them. CDR3 length: 15 amino acids. In germline, CDR1 is MNHEY, CDR2 SVGAGI. The CDR3 region is CASSPSGQGANVLTF. The CDR3 DNA reads as TGTGCCAGCAGCCCCAGCGGACAGGGGGCCAACGTCCTGACTTTC.

This chain connects TRBV20-1 to TRBJ2-7; D unresolved. Germline V gene lookup returns CDR1 DFQATT and CDR2 SNEGSKA (reference sequence). CDR3 size: 11 residues. V was shortened by 4 bases and J by 1 base, with 5 bases between the two germline ends. CDR3 bases: TGCAGTGCTAAAAGATCCTACGAGCAGTACTTC. This sequence encodes CSAKRSYEQYF.

J is TRBJ2-1 and V is TRBV18; weak D call: TRBD1 (5 bases). Looked up from germline, CDR1 is KGHSH and CDR2 is LQKENI. The CDR3 runs 16 residues. V shed 2 bases and J shed 1 base, with 12 bases lying between them. DNA for the CDR3: TGTGCCAGCTCACCAGGTTTACAGGAGTCCTACAATGAGCAGTTCTTC. Its translation: CASSPGLQESYNEQFF.

This clone appeared once. V and J are TRBV5-1 and TRBJ2-3; 9 positions match TRBD2. With V trimmed by 4 bases and J by 6 bases, 6 bases remained unmatched. CDR3 length: 14 residues. Germline V gene data show CDR1 as SGHRS and CDR2 as YFSETQ. CDR3 residues: CASSTTSGGDTQYF. CDR3 DNA sequence: TGCGCCAGCAGCACGACTAGCGGAGGGGATACGCAGTATTTT.

The genes are TRBV2 and TRBJ1-2; tentative D call: TRBD1 (5 bases). Germline V lookup: CDR1 SNHLY, CDR2 FYNNEI. V gave up 6 bases and J gave up 7 bases, with 9 bases separating them. The CDR3 runs 11 residues. CDR3 DNA: TGTGCCAGCAGATCAGGGCCTGGCTACACCTTC. Protein: CASRSGPGYTF. Complete variable domain (other parts from reference TRBV2 and TRBJ1-2): EPEVTQTPSHQVTQMGQEVILRCVPISNHLYFYWYRQILGQKVEFLVSFYNNEISEKSEIFDDQFSVERPDGSNFTLKIRSTKLEDSAMYFCASRSGPGYTFGSGTRLTVV.

This clone was seen only once. The chain combines TRBV11-2 with TRBJ2-1; D possibly corresponds to TRBD2 (5 bases). The CDR3 runs 13 residues. V lost 5 bases and J 7 bases, leaving 12 bases between the germline ends. Germline V gene lookup returns CDR1 SGHAT and CDR2 FQNNGV. The CDR3 nucleotides are TGTGCCAGCAGCCAGTCTAGCAGGAATGAGCAGTTCTTC. Residues: CASSQSSRNEQFF.

The chain recombines TRBV27 with TRBJ1-1; possible D gene TRBD1, 6 bases. The CDR3 extends over 14 amino acids. CDR1 is MNHEY and CDR2 is SMNVEV in the germline V gene (reference sequence). V lost 3 bases and J 4 bases, leaving 12 bases between the germline ends. CDR3 sequence (DNA): TGTGCCAGCAGTTTGAACAGGGCGCGCACTGAAGCTTTCTTT. Its protein product is CASSLNRARTEAFF.

V gene TRBV5-1 combines with J gene TRBJ2-1; D gene uncertain. Germline CDR1 reads SGHRS; CDR2 reads YFSETQ. The V end lost 0 bases, the J end lost 7 bases, and 14 bases lay between the germline ends. The CDR3 has 15 residues. In DNA, the CDR3 is TGCGCCAGCAGCTTGGTTGGGTCCGAAGCGAATGAGCAGTTCTTC. This translates into CASSLVGSEANEQFF.

The V gene is TRBV10-3, the J gene TRBJ2-7, with D maybe TRBD1 (6 bases). V was shortened by 7 bases and J by 5 bases, with 24 bases between the two germline ends. The CDR3 length is 16 residues. Germline V gives CDR1 ENHRY, CDR2 SYGVKD. Here the CDR3 reads CAITALGARGRNEQYF. CDR3 nucleotides: TGTGCCATCACTGCCTTGGGGGCCCGGGGTAGGAACGAGCAGTACTTC.

The chain uses TRBV6-1 and TRBJ2-5; 9 positions match TRBD1. After removal of 2 bases from V and 7 bases from J, the junction contained 14 bases not matched to a gene. Germline values: CDR1 MNHNS, CDR2 SASEGT. The CDR3 has 17 residues. The CDR3 sequence: CASSELGQGTPMGTQYF. CDR3 coding DNA: TGTGCCAGCAGTGAATTGGGACAGGGAACTCCCATGGGGACCCAGTACTTC.

The CDR3 protein is CASSPPGTDSNQPQHF. The CDR3, as DNA: TGCGCCAGCAGTCCTCCGGGGACAGATAGCAATCAGCCCCAGCATTTT. The chain uses TRBV10-2 and TRBJ1-5, with TRBD1 matching over 7 bases. Germline CDR1 WSHSY, CDR2 SAAADI. The CDR3 sequence is 16 residues long. V gave up 5 bases and J gave up 0 bases; unmatched junction bases: 7.

The chain is built from TRBV7-2 and TRBJ2-5; D unresolved. The germline V and J ends were trimmed by 2 bases and 1 base, with 8 bases remaining between them. Germline V gene sequence: CDR1 SGHTA, CDR2 FQGNSA. The CDR3 covers 14 residues. Here the CDR3 reads CASSLTYSQETQYF. The CDR3 region has the DNA TGTGCCAGCAGCTTAACTTACTCCCAAGAGACCCAGTACTTC.